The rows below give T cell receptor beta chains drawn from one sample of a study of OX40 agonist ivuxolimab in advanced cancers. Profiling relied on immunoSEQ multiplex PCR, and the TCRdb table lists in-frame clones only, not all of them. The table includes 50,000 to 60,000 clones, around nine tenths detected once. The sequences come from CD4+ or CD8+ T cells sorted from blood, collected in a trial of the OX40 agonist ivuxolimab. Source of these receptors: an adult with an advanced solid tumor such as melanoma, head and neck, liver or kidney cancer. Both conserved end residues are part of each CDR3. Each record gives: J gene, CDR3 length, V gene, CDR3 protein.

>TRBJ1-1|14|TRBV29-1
CSATARGAWTEAFF
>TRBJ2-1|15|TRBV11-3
CASSLGLAVYNEQFF
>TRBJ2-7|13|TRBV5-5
CASSFGYSYEQYF
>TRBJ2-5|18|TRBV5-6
CASSVDRGLAAVEETQYF
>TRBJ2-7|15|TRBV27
CASSLEAAETYEQYF
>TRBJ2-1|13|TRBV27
CASSLSPNNEQFF
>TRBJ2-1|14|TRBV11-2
CASSLDPVGNEQFF
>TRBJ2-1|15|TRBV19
CASNPGFFSYNEQFF
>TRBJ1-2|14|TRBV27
CASSPLPSDYGYTF
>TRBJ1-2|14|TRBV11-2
CASRVQEANYGYTF
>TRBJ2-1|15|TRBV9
CASSVSGGEYNEQFF
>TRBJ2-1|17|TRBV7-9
CASSPSTLGVSYNEQFF
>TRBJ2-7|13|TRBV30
CAWSVGEGDEQYF
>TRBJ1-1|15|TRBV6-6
CASSYSVLLNTEAFF
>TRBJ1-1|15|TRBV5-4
CASSPGQTYNTEAFF
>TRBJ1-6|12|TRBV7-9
CASSLDRTPLHF
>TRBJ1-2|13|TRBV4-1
CASSYQNNYGYTF
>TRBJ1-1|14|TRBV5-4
CASSLDRGRDEAFF
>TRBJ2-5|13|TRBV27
CASSLGLSETQYF
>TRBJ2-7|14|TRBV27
CASSLSQSWNEQYF